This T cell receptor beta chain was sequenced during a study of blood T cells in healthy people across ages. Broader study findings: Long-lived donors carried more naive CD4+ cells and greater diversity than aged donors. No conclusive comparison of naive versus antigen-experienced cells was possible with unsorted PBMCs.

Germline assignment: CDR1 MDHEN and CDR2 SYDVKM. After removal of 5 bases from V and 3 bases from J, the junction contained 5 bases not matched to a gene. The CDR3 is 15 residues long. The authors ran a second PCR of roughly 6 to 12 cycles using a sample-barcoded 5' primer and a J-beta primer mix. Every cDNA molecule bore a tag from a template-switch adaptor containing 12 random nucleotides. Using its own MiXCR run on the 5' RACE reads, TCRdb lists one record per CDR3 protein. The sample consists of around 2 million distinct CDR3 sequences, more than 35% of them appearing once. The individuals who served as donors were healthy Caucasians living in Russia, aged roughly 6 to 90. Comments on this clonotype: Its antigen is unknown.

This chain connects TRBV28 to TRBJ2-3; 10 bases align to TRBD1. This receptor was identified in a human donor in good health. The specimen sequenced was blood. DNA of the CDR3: TGTGCCAGCAGTCACGACAGGGGGCGAACAGATACGCAGTATTTT. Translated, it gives CASSHDRGRTDTQYF.